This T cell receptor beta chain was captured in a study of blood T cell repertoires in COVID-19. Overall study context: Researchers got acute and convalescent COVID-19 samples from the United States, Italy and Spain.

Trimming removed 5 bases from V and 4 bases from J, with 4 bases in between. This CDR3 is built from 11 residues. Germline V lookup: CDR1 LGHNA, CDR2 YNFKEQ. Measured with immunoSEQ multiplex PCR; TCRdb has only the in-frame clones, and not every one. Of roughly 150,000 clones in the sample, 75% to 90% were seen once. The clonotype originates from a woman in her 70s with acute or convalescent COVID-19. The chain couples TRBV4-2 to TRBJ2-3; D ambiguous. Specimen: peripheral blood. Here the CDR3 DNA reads TGTGCCAGCAGCTCAGCAGATACGCAGTATTTT. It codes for CASSSADTQYF.